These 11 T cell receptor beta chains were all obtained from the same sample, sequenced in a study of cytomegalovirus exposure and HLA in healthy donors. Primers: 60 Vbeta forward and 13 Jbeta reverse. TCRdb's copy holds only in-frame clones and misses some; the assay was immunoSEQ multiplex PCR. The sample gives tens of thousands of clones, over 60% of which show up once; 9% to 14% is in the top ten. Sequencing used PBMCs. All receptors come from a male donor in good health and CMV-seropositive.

This CDR3 is CASSEGGSSYNEQFF. The DNA for the CDR3 is TGCGCCAGCAGTGAAGGGGGATCGTCCTACAATGAGCAGTTCTTC. This chain connects TRBV10-1 to TRBJ2-1; tentatively, D is TRBD1 (6 bases). The CDR3 sequence is 15 residues long. Germline CDR1 is WNHNN and CDR2 is SYGVQD (reference sequence). The V gene lost 3 bases and the J gene lost 1 base, with 10 bases spanning the gap.

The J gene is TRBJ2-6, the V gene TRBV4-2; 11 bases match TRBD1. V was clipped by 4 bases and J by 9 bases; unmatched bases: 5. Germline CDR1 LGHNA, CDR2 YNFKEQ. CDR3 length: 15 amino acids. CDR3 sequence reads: CASSPRTGGDNVLTF. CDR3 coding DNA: TGTGCCAGCAGCCCTCGGACAGGGGGCGACAACGTCCTGACTTTC.

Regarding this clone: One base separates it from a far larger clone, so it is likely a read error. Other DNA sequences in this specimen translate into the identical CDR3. The CDR3 spells CASSPNEMGGYEQYF. The CDR3 nucleotides are TGTGCCAGCAGCCCCAATGAAATGGGGGGATACGAGCAGTACTTC. The rearrangement uses TRBV7-9 and TRBJ2-7, with D perhaps matching TRBD2 (6 bases). This CDR3 spans 15 amino acids. The ends were cut back, 5 bases at V and 4 bases at J, with 18 bases in the middle. Germline V gene sequence: CDR1 SEHNR, CDR2 FQNEAQ (reference sequence).

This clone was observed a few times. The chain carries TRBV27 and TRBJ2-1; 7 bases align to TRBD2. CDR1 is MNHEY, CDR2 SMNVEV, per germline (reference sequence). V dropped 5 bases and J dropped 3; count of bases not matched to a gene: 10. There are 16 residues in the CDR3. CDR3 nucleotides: TGTGCCAGCAGTGATCTGGGCAGCGGGGACTACAATGAGCAGTTCTTC. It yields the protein CASSDLGSGDYNEQFF.

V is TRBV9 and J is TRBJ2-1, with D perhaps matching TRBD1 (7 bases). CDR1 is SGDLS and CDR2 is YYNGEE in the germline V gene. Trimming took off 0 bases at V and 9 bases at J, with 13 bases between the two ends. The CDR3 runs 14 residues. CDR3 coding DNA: TGTGCCAGCAGCGTAGAAAGCAGGGGGGTTGAGCAGTTCTTC. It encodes CASSVESRGVEQFF.

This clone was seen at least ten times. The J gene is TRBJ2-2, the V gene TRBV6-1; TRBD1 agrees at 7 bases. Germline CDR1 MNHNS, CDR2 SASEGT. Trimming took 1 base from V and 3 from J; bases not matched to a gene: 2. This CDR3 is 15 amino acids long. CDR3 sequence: CASSEGRGYTGELFF. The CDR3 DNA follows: TGTGCCAGCAGTGAAGGCAGGGGGTACACCGGGGAGCTGTTTTTT.

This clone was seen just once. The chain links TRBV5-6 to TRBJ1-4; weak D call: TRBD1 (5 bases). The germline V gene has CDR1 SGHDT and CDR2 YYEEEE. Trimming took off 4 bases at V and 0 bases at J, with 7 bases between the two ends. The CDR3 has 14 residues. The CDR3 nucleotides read TGTGCCAGCAGCCCGACAGCAACTAATGAAAAACTGTTTTTT. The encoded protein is CASSPTATNEKLFF.

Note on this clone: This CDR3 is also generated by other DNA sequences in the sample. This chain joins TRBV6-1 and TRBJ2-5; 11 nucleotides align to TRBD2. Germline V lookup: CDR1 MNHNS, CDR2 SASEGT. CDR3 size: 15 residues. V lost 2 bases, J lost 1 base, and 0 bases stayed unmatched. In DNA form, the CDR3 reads TGTGCCAGCAGTGAACTAGCGGGAGGCCAAGAGACCCAGTACTTC. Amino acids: CASSELAGGQETQYF.

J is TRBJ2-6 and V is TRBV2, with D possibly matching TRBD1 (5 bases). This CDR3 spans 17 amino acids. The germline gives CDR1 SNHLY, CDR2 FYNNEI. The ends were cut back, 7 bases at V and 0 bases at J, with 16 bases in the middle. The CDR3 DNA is TGTGCCAGCACTAGGATGTCAGGGAACTCTGGGGCCAACGTCCTGACTTTC. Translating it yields CASTRMSGNSGANVLTF.

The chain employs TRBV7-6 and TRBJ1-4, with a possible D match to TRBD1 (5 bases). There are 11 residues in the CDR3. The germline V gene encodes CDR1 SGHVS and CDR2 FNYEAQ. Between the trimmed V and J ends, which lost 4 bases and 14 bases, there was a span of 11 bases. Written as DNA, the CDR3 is TGTGCCAGCAGCTCCGCAGGGTATCTGTTTTTT. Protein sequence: CASSSAGYLFF.

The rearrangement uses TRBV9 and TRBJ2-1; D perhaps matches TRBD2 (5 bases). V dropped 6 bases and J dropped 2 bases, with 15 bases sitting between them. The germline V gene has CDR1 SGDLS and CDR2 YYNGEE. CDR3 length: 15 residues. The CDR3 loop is CASTRGSIPYNEQFF. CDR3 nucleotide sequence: TGTGCCAGCACCAGAGGGAGTATTCCCTACAATGAGCAGTTCTTC. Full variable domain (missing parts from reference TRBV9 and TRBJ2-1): DSGVTQTPKHLITATGQRVTLRCSPRSGDLSVYWYQQSLDQGLQFLIQYYNGEERAKGNILERFSAQQFPDLHSELNLSSLELGDSALYFCASTRGSIPYNEQFFGPGTRLTVL.